Listed below are T cell receptor beta chains from one sample, sequenced in a study of shared clonotypes between healthy human individuals. Only in-frame clones appear in the TCRdb table, and some are missing; sequencing was by immunoSEQ multiplex PCR. The sample lists around 940,000 clones, around three quarters seen once, with about 1.5% in the top ten. Input material: memory CD4+ T cells sorted from blood. The receptors were gathered from a man younger than 30 in good health. Each CDR3 is given with its conserved first and last residue. A D gene is named only where the DNA matches it firmly. Only some rows state a clone size, as once, few, many or a class for expanded clones.

j_call clone_size d_call v_call cdr3_nt cdr3_aa
TRBJ2-2 few TRBD1 TRBV5-1 TGCGCCAGCGGGACAGGGAGGATAGCCGGGGAGCTGTTTTTT CASGTGRIAGELFF
TRBJ2-5 NA TRBD1 TRBV5-6 TGTGCCAGCAGCTTGGGACAGGGGGTAGGAGAGACCCAGTACTTC CASSLGQGVGETQYF
TRBJ1-6 few TRBD1 TRBV10-1 TGCGCCAGCAGTGAGTTACAGGGGGGATCACCCCTCCACTTT CASSELQGGSPLHF
TRBJ1-1 many NA TRBV10-3 TGTGCCATCAGTGAAGGACAAAGGAACACTGAAGCTTTCTTT CAISEGQRNTEAFF
TRBJ2-7 few TRBD1 TRBV18 TGTGCCAGCTCACCGCGGACAGGGGACGAGCAGTACTTC CASSPRTGDEQYF
TRBJ1-6 NA TRBD1 TRBV9 TGTGCCAGCAGCGCAGACAGGGTACTATCACCCCTCCACTTT CASSADRVLSPLHF
TRBJ1-6 NA NA TRBV5-4 TGTGCCAGCAGCTTGCGGGCGCAGGATTTAACCTCCTATAATTCACCCCTCCACTTT CASSLRAQDLTSYNSPLHF
TRBJ2-3 once NA TRBV18 TGTGCCAGCTCACCCTCACTATCAGATACGCAGTATTTT CASSPSLSDTQYF
TRBJ2-1 NA NA TRBV11-3 TGTGCCAGCAGCGCCGCAGGCAATGAGCAGTTCTTC CASSAAGNEQFF
TRBJ2-5 NA NA TRBV7-8 TGTGCCAGCAGCCAAGGGACCCCAGAGACCCAGTACTTC CASSQGTPETQYF
TRBJ1-2 NA NA TRBV18 TGTGCCAGCTCACCCGACTCTAACTATGGCTACACCTTC CASSPDSNYGYTF
TRBJ1-1 NA NA TRBV30 TGTGCCTGGAGTCCGCACCCGGGCATCACTGAAGCTTTCTTT CAWSPHPGITEAFF
TRBJ1-1 NA NA TRBV6-1 TGTGCCAGCAGTGGGGGTGGGAGGAGGACTTTCTTT CASSGGGRRTFF
TRBJ2-7 once NA TRBV4-1 TGCGCCAGCAGCCAAGGGGTGGGGAGCTACGAGCAGTACTTC CASSQGVGSYEQYF
TRBJ2-7 NA TRBD1 TRBV6-1 TGTGCCAGCAGGGAGGGACAGGGGAGTTTCTACGAGCAGTACTTC CASREGQGSFYEQYF
TRBJ1-2 NA TRBD1 TRBV6-1 TGTGCCAGCAGTGATAACCAGGGACAGGGGAGCTATGGCTACACCTTC CASSDNQGQGSYGYTF
TRBJ1-2 NA NA TRBV5-1 TGCGCCAGCAGCAGCGGACAGACTAACTATGGCTACACCTTC CASSSGQTNYGYTF
TRBJ2-3 NA TRBD1 TRBV7-2 TGTGCCAGCAGCCATGGGACAGGGCCAGATACGCAGTATTTT CASSHGTGPDTQYF
TRBJ2-6 few NA TRBV30 TGTGCCTGGACCAGGCCATCTGGGGCCAACGTCCTGACTTTC CAWTRPSGANVLTF
TRBJ1-1 NA NA TRBV10-2 TGCGCCAGCAGATGGGGGCCGGAGAACACTGAAGCTTTCTTT CASRWGPENTEAFF
TRBJ2-7 NA TRBD2 TRBV2 TGTGCCAGCAGTGATGAGGTAGCGGGAGAGGTCGAGCAGTACTTC CASSDEVAGEVEQYF
TRBJ2-7 many NA TRBV11-3 TGTGCCAGCAGCTTAGATAGTGATCAGGGAGGGGGACGCTCCTACGAGCAGTACTTC CASSLDSDQGGGRSYEQYF
TRBJ1-2 NA NA TRBV5-1 TGCGCCAGCAGCCAGACTAACTATGGCTACACCTTC CASSQTNYGYTF
TRBJ1-3 NA NA TRBV6-5 TGTGCCAGCAGTTCAGTAGGAGCTGGAAACACCATATATTTT CASSSVGAGNTIYF
TRBJ2-5 NA TRBD1 TRBV15 TGTGCCACCAGCAGGTCCGGGACAGGCCAAGAGACCCAGTACTTC CATSRSGTGQETQYF
TRBJ1-2 NA NA TRBV6-1 TGTGCCAGCAGTGAGAGACCCGGAGGCTACACCTTC CASSERPGGYTF
TRBJ2-5 NA TRBD2 TRBV5-4 TGTGCCAGCAGCTTGGGGGCTAGCGGGGGGCTAGAGACCCAGTACTTC CASSLGASGGLETQYF
TRBJ2-6 NA NA TRBV11-2 TGTGCCAGCAGCTTGTCCGGACCCTCTGGGGGCAACGTCCTGACTTTC CASSLSGPSGGNVLTF
TRBJ1-4 once NA TRBV10-3 TGTGCCACCACGGGGGTGAGGAGCGAAAAACTGTTTTTT CATTGVRSEKLFF
TRBJ2-7 NA NA TRBV21-1 TGTGCCAGCACCCTAGGGGCGGAATTGGCCTACGAGCAGTACTTC CASTLGAELAYEQYF
TRBJ2-3 NA TRBD2 TRBV5-4 TGTGCCAGCAGCAGATCAGCGGGAGGAAACACAGATACGCAGTATTTT CASSRSAGGNTDTQYF
TRBJ1-1 NA NA TRBV28 TGTGCCAGCAGCTCAGGGGTCACTGAAGCTTTCTTT CASSSGVTEAFF
TRBJ1-2 NA NA TRBV29-1 TGCAGCGCCGGCGAGGGCTATGGCTACACCTTC CSAGEGYGYTF
TRBJ1-4 NA TRBD1 TRBV7-2 TGTGCCAGCAGCCCCACAGGGGTACGCCGCGAAAAACTGTTTTTT CASSPTGVRREKLFF
TRBJ2-2 NA NA TRBV14 TGTGCCAGCAGCCAAAGGCGGCTGAACACCGGGGAGCTGTTTTTT CASSQRRLNTGELFF
TRBJ2-7 once TRBD1 TRBV10-3 TGTGCCATCAGGGAATCCGGGACAGGGGTACACGAGCAGTACTTC CAIRESGTGVHEQYF
TRBJ2-5 NA TRBD1 TRBV28 TGTGCCAGCAGTGAGGGACAGGGGCTTCGAGAGACCCAGTACTTC CASSEGQGLRETQYF
TRBJ2-7 NA NA TRBV6-5 TGTGCCAGCAGTTACTTCGTCGGGCTCGGCGAGCAGTACTTC CASSYFVGLGEQYF
TRBJ2-2 few NA TRBV19 TGTGCCACCCAACTCCGGTACACCGGGGAGCTGTTTTTT CATQLRYTGELFF
TRBJ1-1 few NA TRBV5-1 TGCGCCAGCAGCACGGCAGGCGGGAACACTGAAGCTTTCTTT CASSTAGGNTEAFF
TRBJ1-1 NA NA TRBV18 TGTGCCAGCTCGAACCGGGGGCAGGCGACCACTGAAGCTTTCTTT CASSNRGQATTEAFF
TRBJ2-5 NA NA TRBV5-1 TGCGCCAGCAGCATAGGGGCAGAGACCCAGTACTTC CASSIGAETQYF
TRBJ2-7 NA TRBD1 TRBV6-6 TGTGCCAGCCACCCCAACAGGGGAAACTACGAGCAGTACTTC CASHPNRGNYEQYF
TRBJ2-7 NA NA TRBV7-2 TGTGCCAGCAGCCCCCGGGGTGGGCGGGATTACGAGCAGTACTTC CASSPRGGRDYEQYF
TRBJ1-2 NA NA TRBV9 TGTGCCAGCGCGAGGGGCGGGACGTCGAACTATGGCTACACCTTC CASARGGTSNYGYTF
TRBJ2-7 NA TRBD2 TRBV2 TGTGCCAGCAGCCGGACTAGCGGAGGGGCTACTGAGCAGTACTTC CASSRTSGGATEQYF
TRBJ2-2 NA NA TRBV18 TGTGCCAGCTCAAAGTTTCGCGAAGCGAACACCGGGGAGCTGTTTTTT CASSKFREANTGELFF
TRBJ2-2 NA NA TRBV5-4 TGTGCCAGCAGCGCGGGAGGACAGGGCTCCGGGGAGCTGTTTTTT CASSAGGQGSGELFF
TRBJ2-3 once TRBD2 TRBV10-1 TGCGCCAGCAGAGCGACTAGCGGGAAAGGGTCAGATACGCAGTATTTT CASRATSGKGSDTQYF
TRBJ1-2 NA NA TRBV30 TGTGCCTCTGATGGGGTGCCCTATGGCTACACCTTC CASDGVPYGYTF
TRBJ2-1 NA NA TRBV6-5 TGTGCCAGCAGCAGTCAAGCGCGTGAGCAGTTCTTC CASSSQAREQFF
TRBJ2-4 NA NA TRBV2 TGTGCCAGCCTACTCAGGGGTCTAGCCAAAAACATTCAGTACTTC CASLLRGLAKNIQYF
TRBJ2-3 many NA TRBV10-2 TGCGCCAGCAGTGAAAACCAGGGTGGAGATACGCAGTATTTT CASSENQGGDTQYF
TRBJ1-1 many NA TRBV14 TGTGCCAGCAGCCAAGATAGGTGGCCGCAGAACACTGAAGCTTTCTTT CASSQDRWPQNTEAFF